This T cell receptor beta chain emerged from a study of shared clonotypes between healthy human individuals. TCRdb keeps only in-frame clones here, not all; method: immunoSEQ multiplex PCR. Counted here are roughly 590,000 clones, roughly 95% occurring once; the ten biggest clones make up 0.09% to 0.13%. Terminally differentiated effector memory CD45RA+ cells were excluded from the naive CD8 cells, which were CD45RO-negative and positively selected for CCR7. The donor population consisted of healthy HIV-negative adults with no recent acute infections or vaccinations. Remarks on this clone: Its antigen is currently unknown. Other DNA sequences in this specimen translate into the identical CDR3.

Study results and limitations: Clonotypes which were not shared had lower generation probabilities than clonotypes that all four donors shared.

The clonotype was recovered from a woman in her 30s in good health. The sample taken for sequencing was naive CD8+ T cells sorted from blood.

The CDR3 sequence: CASSFGTGYNEQFF. CDR3 sequence (DNA): TGTGCCAGCAGTTTCGGAACAGGGTACAATGAGCAGTTCTTC. The chain employs TRBV27 and TRBJ2-1; TRBD1 might be the D (6 bases). The CDR3 runs 14 residues. Germline V CDR1 and CDR2: MNHEY, SMNVEV (reference sequence). V gave up 3 bases and J gave up 4 bases, with 10 bases separating them.